Below, one TCR beta chain is given with its context. In this sample, this clonotype turned up many times. Its recognized antigen is unknown. No quality values exist for individual bases; no much larger clone is one base distant. The donors were roughly 39 Caucasian individuals from Russia, aged about 6 to 95 years, who were systemically healthy. Approximately 11 milliliters of peripheral blood were drawn from each donor into EDTA-treated Vacutainer tubes. Ficoll-Paque density-gradient centrifugation was used to isolate PBMCs, with at least 7 million per sample. Total RNA, at least 6 micrograms per sample, was extracted from PBMCs with Trizol reagent. The percentages of naive CD45RAhigh/CD27high T cells were determined by flow cytometry on a PBMC aliquot from every donor. The data derive from a study of blood T cells in healthy people across ages (dated by TCRdb to the mid-2010s). Some background on the complete study: In model experiments, template switching captured about one uniquely barcoded TCR beta cDNA molecule for every two T cells. To avoid experimental bias, donors of different ages were randomly spread across the sequencing lanes. To track age-related changes in TCR beta repertoire diversity, the study relied on deep sequencing normalized with unique cDNA molecular identifiers. The donors were divided into four age groups: young (average around 17 years), middle-aged (under 40), aged (under 70) and long-lived (about 90). Two additional independent replicas of 1 million unique cDNA reads from the same blood draw were analyzed for two donors (one aged 18 to 29 and one aged 80 or older).

CDR1 and CDR2 (ENHRY, SYGVKD) derive from the germline V gene. From cysteine to phenylalanine, the CDR3 is 15 amino acids long. Only the CDR3 portion is preserved as DNA: 45 bases, with reading frame beginning at the first base. V is pared back by 5 bases and J by 4 bases, with 15 bases lying between the germline termini. Overall study results and their limits: Observed TCR beta diversity per million T cells fell roughly linearly with age, and a significant reduction was already apparent by age roughly 40. Because donor CMV infection status was unknown, age-related changes in expanded clonotypes were potentially confounded. Compared with the aged group, more naive CD4+ T cells, fewer expanded clones and increased TCR diversity were shown by the long-lived group, suggesting age selection. Estimates of total diversity based on one million sequenced T cells were regarded as lower bounds and as underestimates. Conclusive comparison of naive and antigen-experienced compartments was prevented by the profiling of bulk unsorted PBMCs. There was a strong correlation between observed TCR beta diversity and the percentage of naive T cells measured by flow cytometry.

Library prep was done by 5' RACE. Instrument used: Illumina HiSeq 2500. A second PCR of about 7 to 12 cycles was run with a J-beta primer mix and a sample-barcoded 5' primer. Each TCR beta cDNA molecule received a unique molecular identifier from a template-switch 5' adaptor carrying 12 random nucleotides. Each sample yielded at least 2.5 million CDR3-containing paired-end reads. First-strand cDNA was synthesized from all RNA with the Mint cDNA synthesis kit, primed by a TRBC-specific oligonucleotide. After uracil-DNA glycosylase treatment, a first 18-cycle PCR used universal primers M1SS and BC2_uni_R on all cDNA. The authors' pipeline ran thus. Normalization of each sample was performed by random selection of 1 million high-quality reads, each carrying a distinct molecular identifier. Instead of being binned into consensus sequences, reads with shared molecular identifiers were discarded. MiTCR, run with a Q25 quality threshold and the strictest error-elimination algorithm, handled CDR3 identification, clonotype clustering and error correction. Lower-bound total TCR beta diversity was estimated with a nonparametric unseen species model using Euler transformation. The public reads were quality trimmed at Q25 with fastp and then assembled into clones with MiXCR by TCRdb, keeping productive beta chains. Rows with one shared CDR3 protein collapse into an entry with the most common genes and DNA. The authors' filters were not applied to this entry. Here the sample has about 650,000 distinct CDR3 sequences; 32% occur a single time. The top ten constitute approximately 15% of the sample.

This TCR was sampled from a woman of 80 years or more in good health. Donor details come from another sample of the same person, matched by shared clones. Rearrangement joined TRBV10-3 to TRBJ1-5, with TRBD1 perhaps the D gene, on 5 matching bases. Sequencing was performed on blood. The DNA sequence reads TGTGCCATCAGTTCCGGGACGGACGATAATCAGCCCCAGCATTTT. Translation gives CAISSGTDDNQPQHF.